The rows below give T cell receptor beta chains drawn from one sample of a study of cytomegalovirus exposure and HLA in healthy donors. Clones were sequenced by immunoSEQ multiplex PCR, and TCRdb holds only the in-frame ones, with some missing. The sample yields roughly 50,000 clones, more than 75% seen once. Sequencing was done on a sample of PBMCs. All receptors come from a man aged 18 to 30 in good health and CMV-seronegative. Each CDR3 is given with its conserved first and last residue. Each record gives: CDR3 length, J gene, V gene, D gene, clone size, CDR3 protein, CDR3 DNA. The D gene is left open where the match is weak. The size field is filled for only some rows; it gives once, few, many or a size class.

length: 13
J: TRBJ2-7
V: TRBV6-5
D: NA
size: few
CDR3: CASSYSVAYEQYF
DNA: TGTGCCAGCAGTTACTCGGTAGCCTACGAGCAGTACTTC

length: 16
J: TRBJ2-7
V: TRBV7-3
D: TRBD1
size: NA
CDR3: CASSLKGTGHSYEQYF
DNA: TGTGCCAGCAGCTTGAAAGGGACAGGTCATAGTTACGAGCAGTACTTC

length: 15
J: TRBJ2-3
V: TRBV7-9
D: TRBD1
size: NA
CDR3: CASSSGTGGVDTQYF
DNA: TGTGCCAGCAGCTCCGGGACAGGGGGGGTAGATACGCAGTATTTT

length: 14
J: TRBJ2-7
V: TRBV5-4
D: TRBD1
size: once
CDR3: CASSSGTGSLEQYF
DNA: TGTGCCAGCAGTTCCGGGACAGGGTCTCTCGAGCAGTACTTC

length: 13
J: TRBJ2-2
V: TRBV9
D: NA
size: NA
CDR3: CASSVWNTGELFF
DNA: TGTGCCAGCAGCGTCTGGAACACCGGGGAGCTGTTTTTT

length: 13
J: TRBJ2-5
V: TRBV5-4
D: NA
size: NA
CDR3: CASSLDPIQAQYF
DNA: TGTGCCAGCAGCCTCGACCCCATACAGGCCCAGTACTTC

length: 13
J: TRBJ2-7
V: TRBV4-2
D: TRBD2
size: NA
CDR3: CASSSGRPHEQYF
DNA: TGTGCCAGCAGTAGCGGGAGGCCCCACGAGCAGTACTTC

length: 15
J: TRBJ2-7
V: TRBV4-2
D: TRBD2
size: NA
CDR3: CASSQGTSGTYEQYF
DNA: TGTGCCAGCAGCCAAGGGACTAGCGGGACCTACGAGCAGTACTTC

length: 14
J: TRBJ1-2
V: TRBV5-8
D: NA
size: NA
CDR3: CASTIRTDYYGYTF
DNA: TGTGCCAGCACCATTAGGACAGATTACTATGGCTACACCTTC

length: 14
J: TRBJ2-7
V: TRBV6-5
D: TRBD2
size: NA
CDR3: CASSYGGRAGEQYF
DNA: TGTGCCAGCAGTTACGGCGGGAGGGCCGGCGAGCAGTACTTC

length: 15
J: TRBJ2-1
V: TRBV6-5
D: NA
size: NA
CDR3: CASSQRAGVNNEQFF
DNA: TGTGCCAGCAGCCAAAGGGCAGGGGTCAACAATGAGCAGTTCTTC

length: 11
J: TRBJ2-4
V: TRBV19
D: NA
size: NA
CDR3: CASSIRDNVNF
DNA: TGTGCCAGTAGTATTAGGGACAATGTTAACTTC

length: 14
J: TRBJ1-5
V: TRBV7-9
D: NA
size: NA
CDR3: CASSEGGGHQPQHF
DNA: TGTGCCAGCAGCGAAGGTGGGGGCCATCAGCCCCAGCATTTT

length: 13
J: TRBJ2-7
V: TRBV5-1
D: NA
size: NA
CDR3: CASSLSGLYEQYF
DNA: TGCGCCAGCAGCTTGTCGGGTCTCTACGAGCAGTACTTC

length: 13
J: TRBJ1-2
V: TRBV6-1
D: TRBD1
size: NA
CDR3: CASEGQGARGYTF
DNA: TGTGCCAGTGAAGGACAGGGGGCTAGGGGCTACACCTTC

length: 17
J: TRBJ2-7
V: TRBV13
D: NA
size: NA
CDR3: CASSLGLWGTLSYEQYF
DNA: TGTGCCAGCAGCTTAGGCCTTTGGGGGACACTAAGCTACGAGCAGTACTTC

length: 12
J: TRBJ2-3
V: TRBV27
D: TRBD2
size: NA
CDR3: CASSLVSGRQYF
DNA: TGTGCCAGCAGTTTAGTAAGCGGGAGGCAGTATTTT

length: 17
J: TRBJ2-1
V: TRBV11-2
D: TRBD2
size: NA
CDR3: CASSLQSWTSGNNEQFF
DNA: TGTGCCAGCAGCTTGCAAAGTTGGACTAGCGGGAATAATGAGCAGTTCTTC

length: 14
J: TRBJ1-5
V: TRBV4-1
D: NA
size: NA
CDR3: CASSQGTNNQPQHF
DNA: TGCGCCAGCAGCCAGGGGACTAACAATCAGCCCCAGCATTTT

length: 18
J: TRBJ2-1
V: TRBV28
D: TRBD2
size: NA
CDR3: CASSYLTSGISSYNEQFF
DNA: TGTGCCAGCAGCTACCTAACTAGCGGGATATCATCCTACAATGAGCAGTTCTTC

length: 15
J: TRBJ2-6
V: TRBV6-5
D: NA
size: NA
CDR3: CASRRLVSGANVLTF
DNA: TGTGCCAGCAGGAGACTTGTCTCTGGGGCCAACGTCCTGACTTTC

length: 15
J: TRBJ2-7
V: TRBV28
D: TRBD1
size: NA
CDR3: CASSATGFLSYEQYF
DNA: TGTGCCAGCAGCGCGACAGGGTTTTTATCCTACGAGCAGTACTTC

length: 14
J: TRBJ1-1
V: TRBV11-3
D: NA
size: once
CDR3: CASTPTGLYTEAFF
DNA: TGTGCCAGCACCCCGACGGGTTTGTACACTGAAGCTTTCTTT

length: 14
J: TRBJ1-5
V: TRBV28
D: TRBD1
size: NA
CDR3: CASSFRQGDQPQHF
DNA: TGTGCCAGCAGTTTTAGACAGGGTGATCAGCCCCAGCATTTT

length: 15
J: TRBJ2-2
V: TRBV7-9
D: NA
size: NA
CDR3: CASSLVQGNTGELFF
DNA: TGTGCCAGCAGCTTAGTACAGGGGAACACCGGGGAGCTGTTTTTT

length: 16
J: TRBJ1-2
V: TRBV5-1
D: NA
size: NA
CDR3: CASSLSGTPAVGGYTF
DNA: TGCGCCAGCAGCTTGTCCGGGACTCCGGCCGTGGGAGGCTACACCTTC

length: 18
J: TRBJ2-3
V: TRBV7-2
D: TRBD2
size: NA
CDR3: CASSLRTSGSGGIDTQYF
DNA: TGTGCCAGCAGCTTAAGGACTAGCGGGAGCGGAGGGATAGATACGCAGTATTTT

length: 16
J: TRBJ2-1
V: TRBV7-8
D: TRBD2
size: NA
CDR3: CASRKAGGRTGNEQFF
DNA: TGTGCCAGCCGGAAGGCGGGCGGGAGAACCGGGAATGAGCAGTTCTTC

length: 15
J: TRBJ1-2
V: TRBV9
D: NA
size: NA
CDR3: CASSEGTTTNYGYTF
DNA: TGTGCCAGCAGCGAAGGGACAACCACTAACTATGGCTACACCTTC

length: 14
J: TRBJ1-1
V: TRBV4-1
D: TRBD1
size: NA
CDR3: CASSQHRGVGEAFF
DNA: TGCGCCAGCAGCCAGCACAGGGGGGTCGGTGAAGCTTTCTTT

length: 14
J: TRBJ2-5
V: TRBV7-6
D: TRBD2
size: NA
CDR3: CASSLTSGIETQYF
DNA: TGTGCCAGCAGCTTGACTAGCGGGATAGAGACCCAGTACTTC

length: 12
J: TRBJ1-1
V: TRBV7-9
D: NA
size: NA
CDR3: CASSLQGEAAFF
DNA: TGTGCCAGCAGCTTACAAGGGGAGGCAGCTTTCTTT

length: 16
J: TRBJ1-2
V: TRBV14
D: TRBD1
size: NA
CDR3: CASSHYTGQGNYGYTF
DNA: TGTGCCAGCAGCCATTACACCGGACAGGGTAACTATGGCTACACCTTC

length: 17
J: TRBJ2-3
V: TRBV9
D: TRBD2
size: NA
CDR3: CASSVARLADSTDTQYF
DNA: TGTGCCAGCAGCGTAGCCCGGCTAGCGGATAGCACAGATACGCAGTATTTT

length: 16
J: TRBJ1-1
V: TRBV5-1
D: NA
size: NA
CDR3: CASSSPDSQRYTEAFF
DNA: TGCGCCAGCAGCTCCCCCGACTCCCAGCGCTACACTGAAGCTTTCTTT

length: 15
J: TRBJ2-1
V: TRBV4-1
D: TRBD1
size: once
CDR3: CASSQEQGVYNEQFF
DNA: TGCGCCAGCAGCCAAGAGCAGGGGGTGTACAATGAGCAGTTCTTC

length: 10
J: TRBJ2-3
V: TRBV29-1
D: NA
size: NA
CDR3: CSAAEDTQYF
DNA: TGCAGCGCAGCGGAAGATACGCAGTATTTT

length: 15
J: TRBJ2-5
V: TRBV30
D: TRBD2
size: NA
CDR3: CAWGGQAGNLETQYF
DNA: TGTGCCTGGGGGGGTCAAGCGGGAAACTTAGAGACCCAGTACTTC

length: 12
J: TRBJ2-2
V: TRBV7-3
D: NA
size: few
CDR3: CASSLFSGELFF
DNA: TGTGCCAGCAGCTTATTCTCCGGGGAGCTGTTTTTT

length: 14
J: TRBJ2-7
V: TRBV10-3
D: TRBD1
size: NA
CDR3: CAISETGESYEQYF
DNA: TGTGCCATCAGCGAGACAGGGGAATCCTACGAGCAGTACTTC